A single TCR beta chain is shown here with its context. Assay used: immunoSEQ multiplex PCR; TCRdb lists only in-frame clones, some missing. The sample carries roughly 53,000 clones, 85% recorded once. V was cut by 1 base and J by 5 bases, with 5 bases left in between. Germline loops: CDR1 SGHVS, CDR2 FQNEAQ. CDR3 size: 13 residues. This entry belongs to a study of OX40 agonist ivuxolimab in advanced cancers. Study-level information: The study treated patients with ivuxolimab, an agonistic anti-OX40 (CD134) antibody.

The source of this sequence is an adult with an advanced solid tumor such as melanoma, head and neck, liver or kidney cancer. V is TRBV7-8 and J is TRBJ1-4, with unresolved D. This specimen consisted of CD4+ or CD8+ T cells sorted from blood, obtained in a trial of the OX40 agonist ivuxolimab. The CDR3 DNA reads TGTGCCAGCAGCTTAGGAGGAAATGAAAAACTGTTTTTT. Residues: CASSLGGNEKLFF.